Presented here are 18 T cell receptor beta chains from one specimen sequenced in a study of response to subunit inactivated influenza vaccine. From the RT-PCR reads, TCRdb called clonotypes with MiXCR, one entry per CDR3 protein. This table has around 190,000 distinct CDR3 sequences, roughly an eighth appearing once. This specimen was CD8+ T cells sorted from PBMCs, taken 4 to 6 days after vaccination. These receptors were collected from a man aged 45-65 years who received an inactivated influenza vaccine.

The genes are TRBV12-3 or TRBV12-4 and TRBJ2-1; TRBD2 agrees at 11 bases. Trimming at V came to 5 bases and at J to 3 bases, leaving 12 bases not matched to a gene. The length of the CDR3 is 18 residues. CDR3 sequence: CASSAFGGLAVVYNEQFF. The CDR3 DNA follows: TGTGCCAGCAGTGCCTTCGGGGGACTAGCGGTCGTCTACAATGAGCAGTTCTTC.

This clonotype appeared a few times. The rearrangement uses TRBV3-1 and TRBJ2-7, with TRBD1 as a possible D gene (6 bases). CDR1 and CDR2 from the germline V gene are LGHDT and YNNKEL (reference sequence). V lost 1 base to trimming and J lost 3 bases, with 13 bases between them. This CDR3 region has 15 residues. The CDR3 sequence is CASSQGRTAIYEQYF. The CDR3 DNA reads as TGTGCCAGCAGCCAAGGTCGGACAGCGATCTACGAGCAGTACTTC.

The V call is TRBV7-9, the J call TRBJ2-3; no reliable D call. Trimming pared 3 bases from V and 1 base from J, leaving 11 bases between. The length of the CDR3 is 15 residues. The germline gives CDR1 SEHNR, CDR2 FQNEAQ (reference sequence). For the CDR3, the DNA is TGTGCCAGCAGCTTTACACATTCTGGCACAGATACGCAGTATTTT. Encoded protein: CASSFTHSGTDTQYF.

The chain has TRBV21-1 and TRBJ1-2. TRBV21-1 is a known pseudogene. The CDR3 is made up of 15 amino acids. The CDR3 nucleotides are TGTGCCAGCAGCAAAGTGGCAAAGGCTAACTATGGCTACACCTTC. Encoded protein: CASSKVAKANYGYTF.

The chain is built from TRBV7-6 and TRBJ2-1, with 7 bases lining up with TRBD1. Trimming took 2 bases from V and 3 from J; bases not matched to a gene: 10. The length of the CDR3 is 17 residues. Looked up from germline, CDR1 is SGHVS and CDR2 is FNYEAQ. CDR3: CASSLMTGSIFYNEQFF. CDR3 DNA: TGTGCCAGCAGCTTAATGACAGGGTCCATTTTCTACAATGAGCAGTTCTTC.

The chain carries TRBV4-3 and TRBJ1-2; unclear D gene. The ends were cut back, 3 bases at V and 2 bases at J, with 19 bases in the middle. The germline gives CDR1 LGHNA, CDR2 YSLEER. This CDR3 is 17 amino acids long. CDR3: CASSQGLVRGRNYGYTF. The CDR3 bases are TGCGCCAGCAGCCAGGGGTTGGTAAGAGGGAGAAACTATGGCTACACCTTC.

Many counts were recorded for this clonotype. This chain links TRBV2 with TRBJ2-7; D gene unclear. V lost 8 bases to trimming and J lost 7 bases, with 24 bases between them. Germline V gene lookup returns CDR1 SNHLY and CDR2 FYNNEI. The CDR3 contains 15 residues. The CDR3 spells CASDEGIGLNGEQYF. Here the CDR3 DNA reads TGTGCCAGCGACGAAGGTATAGGTTTGAATGGGGAGCAGTACTTC.

This chain connects TRBV10-1 to TRBJ2-3; either TRBD1 or TRBD2 may fit D (5 bases each). The CDR3 spans 16 residues. Trimming removed 2 bases from V and 8 bases from J, with 20 bases in between. Germline-derived CDR1 and CDR2 are WNHNN and SYGVQD (reference sequence). CDR3 sequence: CASSEGPGASAGTQYF. In DNA form, the CDR3 reads TGCGCCAGCAGTGAGGGACCTGGGGCGAGCGCGGGTACGCAGTATTTT.

In this sample, this clonotype turned up many times. The V and J genes are TRBV29-1 and TRBJ2-1; TRBD2 is a possible D gene (6 bases). Germline CDR1 and CDR2: SQVTM and ANQGSEA. The CDR3 sequence is 14 residues long. The germline V and J ends were trimmed by 4 bases and 7 bases, with 17 bases remaining between them. CDR3 coding DNA: TGCAGCGTTGGGGCCGCTAGCGAAACTAATGAGCAGTTCTTC. Translated: CSVGAASETNEQFF.

At least ten counts were recorded for this clonotype. This chain joins TRBV12-3 or TRBV12-4 and TRBJ2-7, with D possibly matching TRBD1 (6 bases). The V and J ends lost 5 bases and 4 bases respectively, with 15 bases between them. This CDR3 has 14 residues. The CDR3 DNA reads TGTGCCAGCAGTGGACAGAACACGATTTACGAGCAGTACTTC. Protein sequence: CASSGQNTIYEQYF.

By sample fraction, this clonotype is medium-sized. J is TRBJ2-7 and V is TRBV29-1; the D gene is possibly TRBD2 (7 bases). Trimming stripped 0 bases from V and 4 bases from J, with 22 bases between. The CDR3 runs 17 residues. CDR1 is SQVTM and CDR2 is ANQGSEA in the germline V gene. The CDR3 nucleotides read TGCAGCGTTGAAGATCGAGAGGGGGAGGGCGTATTGTACGAGCAGTACTTC. Translated: CSVEDREGEGVLYEQYF.

This clonotype has a handful of counts. The chain joins TRBV14 to TRBJ2-3; D possibly corresponds to TRBD2 (6 bases). CDR3 length equals 13 residues. V was cut by 2 bases and J by 5 bases, with 8 bases left in between. Germline CDR1 SGHDN, CDR2 FVKESK. The DNA for the CDR3 is TGTGCCAGCAGCCAAACAGCGGGAGATACGCAGTATTTT. Translation: CASSQTAGDTQYF.

The sample holds a few counts of this clonotype. The chain uses TRBV20-1 and TRBJ1-1; no clear D gene. The CDR3 covers 13 residues. Germline V CDR1 and CDR2: DFQATT, SNEGSKA (reference sequence). V was pared by 0 bases and J by 0 bases, with 5 bases between. The CDR3 bases are TGCAGTGCTAGAGATCTAATGAACACTGAAGCTTTCTTT. As protein: CSARDLMNTEAFF.

This clonotype was counted many times. V and J are TRBV12-3 or TRBV12-4 and TRBJ2-7; 9 bases map to TRBD1. V lost 2 bases to trimming and J lost 2 bases; unmatched junction nucleotides: 7. The CDR3 has 16 amino acids. The DNA for the CDR3 is TGTGCCAGCAGTTTAACCCCGGGACAGGGTCCCTACGAGCAGTACTTC. This gives the protein CASSLTPGQGPYEQYF.

Many counts were recorded for this clonotype. This sequence joins TRBV18 and TRBJ2-7; possibly TRBD1 or TRBD2 for D (7 bases each). Germline V lookup: CDR1 KGHSH, CDR2 LQKENI. With 3 bases removed from V and 2 bases from J, the gap between germline ends came to 14 bases. The CDR3 is 15 residues long. The CDR3 DNA follows: TGTGCCAGCTCACCCACCAGGGGGGGGGCCTACGAGCAGTACTTC. Amino acid sequence: CASSPTRGGAYEQYF.

This clonotype showed up just a few times. The genes are TRBV12-3 or TRBV12-4 and TRBJ2-7; D is uncertain. The CDR3 totals 14 residues. Trimming took off 0 bases at V and 3 bases at J, with 9 bases between the two ends. In nucleotides, the CDR3 is TGTGCCAGCAGTTTAGCGCTTAAGGTCTACGAGCAGTACTTC. Its translation: CASSLALKVYEQYF.

With respect to this clonotype: This could be a read error, since a much larger clone is one nucleotide away. The chain uses TRBV4-3 and TRBJ2-1, with 11 bases aligning to TRBD2. CDR1 is LGHNA, CDR2 YSLEER, per germline. This CDR3 contains 15 residues. CDR3 sequence reads: CASSPIAGGHYEQIF. DNA for the CDR3: TGCGCCAGCAGCCCTATAGCGGGAGGGCACTATGAGCAGATCTTC.

About this clonotype itself: The CDR3 carries no conserved terminal phenylalanine or tryptophan, so it likely arises from a read error. This rearrangement joins TRBV12-3 or TRBV12-4 to TRBJ2-7; 7 positions agree with TRBD1. The V gene end was trimmed by 7 bases and the J gene end by 1 base; junction bases not matched to a gene: 4. The CDR3 loop spans 13 amino acids. The CDR3 DNA reads as TGTGCCAGCACCTACAGGGGATCCTACGAGCAGTACTAC. Translated: CASTYRGSYEQYY.